This entry concerns a single T cell receptor (beta chain). Its antigen is not known. The CDR3 is 17 residues long. J was trimmed by 2 bases and V by 1 base; bases with no gene match: 7. The germline CDR1 and CDR2 sequences are SGDLS and YYNGEE. This sample stems from a study of T cells after yellow fever vaccination. Study-level points and caveats: Weaker overall was a secondary response that nonetheless peaked faster, on day 5 versus 15. Among all clonotypes, a small share was observed in both CD4 and CD8 compartments. Clones that expanded after primary vaccination mostly reappeared after the booster (less than 98% CD4, 70% to 90% CD8).

TCRdb itself ran the 5' RACE reads through MiXCR, one entry per CDR3 protein. Here the sample spans 450,000 to 650,000 distinct CDR3 sequences, roughly 14% being singletons. V gene TRBV9 combines with J gene TRBJ1-4; 8 bases are a match to TRBD1. The clonotype originates from a man aged 25-45 years who received the YFV17D yellow fever vaccine. This material consisted of PBMCs, taken on the day of the yellow fever booster vaccination. The CDR3 spells CASSVLTGGTTNEKLFF. DNA for the CDR3: TGTGCCAGCAGCGTATTAACAGGGGGGACGACTAATGAAAAACTGTTTTTT. Filled out from reference TRBV9 and TRBJ1-4, the complete variable domain reads DSGVTQTPKHLITATGQRVTLRCSPRSGDLSVYWYQQSLDQGLQFLIQYYNGEERAKGNILERFSAQQFPDLHSELNLSSLELGDSALYFCASSVLTGGTTNEKLFFGSGTQLSVL.